The clone carrying this TCR beta chain was seen at least ten times. Antigen unknown. Synthesis of cDNA was performed by 5'RACE using 10-nucleotide random UMIs. Per sequencing run, 15-18 subjects together gave over 180 million TCR-beta sequences. Via MiXCR, TCRdb re-called the 5' RACE reads, giving one row per CDR3 protein. The sample consists of 55,000 to 70,000 distinct CDR3 sequences, 9.5% to 12% of them appearing once. V lost 2 bases to trimming and J lost 5 bases, with 13 bases between them. Germline CDR1 and CDR2: SGHRS and YFSETQ. The CDR3 is made up of 15 amino acids. The sample is drawn from a study of neurological immune-mediated disorders. Findings and caveats of the study: Patients with HTLV-1-associated myelopathy showed the most TCR clonal expansion. Those with multiple sclerosis showed the least, falling below healthy controls. Subjects shared no identical expanded-clone CDR3 amino acid sequences, suggesting private TCR-beta repertoires in all groups.

J is TRBJ2-2 and V is TRBV5-1, with a possible D match to TRBD2 (6 bases). The origin of this receptor is a man aged 55-75 years in good health. Sequenced material: PBMCs. The DNA for the CDR3 is TGCGCCAGCAGCTTCGGGGGTATCAATACCGGGGAGCTGTTTTTT. Its protein product is CASSFGGINTGELFF.